The clone carrying this T cell receptor (beta chain) has only a few counts. These data come from a study of regulatory T cells in long-lasting Graves disease. Trimming took 0 bases from V and 1 from J; bases not matched to a gene: 8. CDR3 length: 18 amino acids. Germline V gives CDR1 LGHDT, CDR2 YNNKEL (reference sequence). As for time point: newly diagnosed GD, antithyroid drugs for less than 3 months. Generation of the TCR library employed RNA extracted from PBMCs. To make TCR beta libraries, researchers used iRepertoire HTBI primers and Arm-PCR of CDR3 regions. TCRdb reprocessed the multiplex PCR reads via MiXCR and lists one record per CDR3 protein. The repertoire includes 500,000 or so distinct CDR3 sequences, 14% of them detected once, and over 15% sits in the top ten. This sample also appeared in a second study, on T cells in Graves' hyperthyroidism and ophthalmopathy.

Material: peripheral blood mononuclear cells (PBMCs), obtained at new diagnosis, from a patient treated with antithyroid drugs. The J gene is TRBJ2-3, the V gene TRBV3-1; 9 bases match TRBD2. The TCR sequence derives from a woman aged 45 to 65 with Graves disease. CDR3 sequence: CASSQDDWREGGTDTQYF. The CDR3 nucleotides read TGTGCCAGCAGCCAAGATGATTGGCGGGAGGGAGGCACAGATACGCAGTATTTT.